This TCR beta chain was identified during a study of cytomegalovirus exposure and HLA in healthy donors. This clone has just a few counts. The primer mix had 60 Vbeta and 13 Jbeta primers. The table came from immunoSEQ multiplex PCR; TCRdb's copy has only in-frame clones and leaves some out. The table includes 100,000 to 150,000 clones, roughly 10% detected once. The V segment lost 10 bases and the J segment 4 bases; nucleotides outside the gene matches: 6. The CDR3 sequence is 12 residues long. Per the germline V gene, CDR1 is ENHRY and CDR2 is SYGVKD. The V call is TRBV10-3, the J call TRBJ2-5, with 7 positions matching TRBD1. The TCR comes from a woman between 18 and 29 years old in good health and CMV-seropositive. What was sequenced was PBMCs. Here the CDR3 reads CATDPGGETQYF. CDR3 bases: TGTGCCACCGATCCAGGGGGAGAGACCCAGTACTTC.